Sequencing of this T cell receptor beta chain was carried out in a study of blood T cells in healthy people across ages. Notes on this clonotype: What it binds is not known.

A second about 7 to 11 cycle PCR used barcoded and J-beta primers. In TCRdb, the 5' RACE reads were re-called with MiXCR into one record per CDR3 protein. This table holds roughly 500,000 distinct CDR3 sequences, less than 25% found once. CDR3 length: 14 amino acids. V lost 6 bases, J lost 7 bases, and 10 bases stayed unmatched. The germline V gene encodes CDR1 SGHTA and CDR2 FQGNSA. Study-wide results and limits: Naive T cell percentage showed a strong correlation with the diversity of TCR beta.

These same records also appear under a second study, on T cells of mothers and their children. As that report states: Donors comprised three healthy Caucasian mothers plus their six children. Mother-child pairs who were related displayed a slightly higher overlap than unrelated pairs, a difference that was non-significant.

The clonotype originates from a boy aged 5-17 years in good health. The sample consisted of blood. V and J are TRBV7-2 and TRBJ1-2; 8 bases line up with TRBD1. The CDR3 spells CASRPGGAGGGYTF. For the CDR3, the DNA is TGTGCCAGCAGACCAGGGGGCGCCGGCGGTGGCTACACCTTC. Full variable domain (rest looked up from reference TRBV7-2 and TRBJ1-2): GAGVSQSPSNKVTEKGKDVELRCDPISGHTALYWYRQSLGQGLEFLIYFQGNSAPDKSGLPSDRFSAERTGGSVSTLTIQRTQQEDSAVYLCASRPGGAGGGYTFGSGTRLTVV.